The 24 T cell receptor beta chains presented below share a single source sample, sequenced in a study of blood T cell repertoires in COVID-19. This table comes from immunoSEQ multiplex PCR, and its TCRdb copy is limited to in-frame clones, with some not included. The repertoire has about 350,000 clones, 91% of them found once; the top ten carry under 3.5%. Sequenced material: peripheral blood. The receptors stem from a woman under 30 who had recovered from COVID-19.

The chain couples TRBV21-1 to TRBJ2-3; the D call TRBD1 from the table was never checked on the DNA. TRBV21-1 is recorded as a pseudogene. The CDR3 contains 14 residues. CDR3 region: CASRGQGSTDTQYF. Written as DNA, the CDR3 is TGTGCTTCACGAGGACAGGGGAGCACAGATACGCAGTATTTT.

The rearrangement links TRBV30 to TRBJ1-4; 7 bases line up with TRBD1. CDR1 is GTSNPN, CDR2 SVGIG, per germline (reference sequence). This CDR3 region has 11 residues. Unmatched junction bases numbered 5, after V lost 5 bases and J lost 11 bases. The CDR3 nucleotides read TGTGCCTGGTACACAGGGGCCAAACTGTTTTTT. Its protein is CAWYTGAKLFF. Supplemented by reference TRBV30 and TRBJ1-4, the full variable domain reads SQTIHQWPATLVQPVGSPLSLECTVEGTSNPNLYWYRQAAGRGLQLLFYSVGIGQISSEVPQNLSASRPQDRQFILSSKKLLLSDSGFYLCAWYTGAKLFFGSGTQLSVL.

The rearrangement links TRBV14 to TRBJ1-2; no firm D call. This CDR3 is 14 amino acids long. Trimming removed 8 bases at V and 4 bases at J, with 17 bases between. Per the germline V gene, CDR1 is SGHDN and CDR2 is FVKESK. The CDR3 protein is CASRGEGSFYGYTF. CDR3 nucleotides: TGTGCCAGCCGTGGGGAGGGTTCCTTCTATGGCTACACCTTC.

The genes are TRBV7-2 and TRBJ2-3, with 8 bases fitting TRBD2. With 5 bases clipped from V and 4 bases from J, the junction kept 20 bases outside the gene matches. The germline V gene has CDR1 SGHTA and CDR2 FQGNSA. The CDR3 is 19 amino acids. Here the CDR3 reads CASSTRRVSGMLVADTQYF. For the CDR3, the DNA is TGTGCCAGCAGCACCCGCCGAGTTAGCGGGATGTTGGTCGCAGATACGCAGTATTTT.

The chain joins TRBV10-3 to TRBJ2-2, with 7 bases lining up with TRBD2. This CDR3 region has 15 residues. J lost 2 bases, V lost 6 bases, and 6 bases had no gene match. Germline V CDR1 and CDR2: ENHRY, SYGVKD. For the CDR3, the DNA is TGTGCCATCAGGGGAGCGGGGTCAAACACCGGGGAGCTGTTTTTT. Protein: CAIRGAGSNTGELFF.

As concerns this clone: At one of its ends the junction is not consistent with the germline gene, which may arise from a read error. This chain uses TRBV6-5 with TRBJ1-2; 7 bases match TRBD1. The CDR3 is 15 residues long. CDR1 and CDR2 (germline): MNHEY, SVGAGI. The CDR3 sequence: CASRYFGTVGYGYTF. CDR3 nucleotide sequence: TGTGCCAGCAGATACTTCGGGACAGTCGGCTATGGCTACACCTTC.

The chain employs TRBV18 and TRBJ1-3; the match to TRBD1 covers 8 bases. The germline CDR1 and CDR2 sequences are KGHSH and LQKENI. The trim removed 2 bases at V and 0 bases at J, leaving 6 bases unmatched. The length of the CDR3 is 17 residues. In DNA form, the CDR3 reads TGTGCCAGCTCACCATTCAACGGACAGGGCTCTGGAAACACCATATATTTT. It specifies CASSPFNGQGSGNTIYF.

CDR3 DNA sequence: TGTGCCAGCAGTTCGCTCCGGGACAACACAGATACGCAGTATTTT. Amino acid sequence: CASSSLRDNTDTQYF. The V and J genes are TRBV11-2 and TRBJ2-3, with a possible D match to TRBD1 (6 bases). This CDR3 has 15 amino acids. CDR1 is SGHAT, CDR2 FQNNGV, per germline. Trimming cost V 6 bases and J 2 bases, with 15 bases left between them.

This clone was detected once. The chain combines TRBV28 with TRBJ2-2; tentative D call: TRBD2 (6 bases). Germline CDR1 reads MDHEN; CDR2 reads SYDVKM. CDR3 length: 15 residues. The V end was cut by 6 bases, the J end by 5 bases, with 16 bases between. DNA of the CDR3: TGTGCCAGCAGCACAATGGGCGGGGTGACCGGGGAGCTGTTTTTT. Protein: CASSTMGGVTGELFF.

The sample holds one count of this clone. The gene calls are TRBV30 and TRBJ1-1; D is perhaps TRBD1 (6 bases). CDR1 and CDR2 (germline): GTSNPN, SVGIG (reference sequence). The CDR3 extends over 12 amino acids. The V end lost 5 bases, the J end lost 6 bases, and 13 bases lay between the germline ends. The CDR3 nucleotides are TGTGCCTGGGATACCAGGGGCGCTGAAGCTTTCTTT. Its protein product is CAWDTRGAEAFF. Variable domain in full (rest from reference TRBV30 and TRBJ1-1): SQTIHQWPATLVQPVGSPLSLECTVEGTSNPNLYWYRQAAGRGLQLLFYSVGIGQISSEVPQNLSASRPQDRQFILSSKKLLLSDSGFYLCAWDTRGAEAFFGQGTRLTVV.

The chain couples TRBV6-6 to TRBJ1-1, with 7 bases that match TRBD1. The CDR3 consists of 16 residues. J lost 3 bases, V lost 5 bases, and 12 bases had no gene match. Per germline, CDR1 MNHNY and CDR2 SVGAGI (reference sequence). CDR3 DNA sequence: TGTGCCAGCAGTCTTAAGATGGGGCAGGGGGACACTGAAGCTTTCTTT. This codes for CASSLKMGQGDTEAFF.

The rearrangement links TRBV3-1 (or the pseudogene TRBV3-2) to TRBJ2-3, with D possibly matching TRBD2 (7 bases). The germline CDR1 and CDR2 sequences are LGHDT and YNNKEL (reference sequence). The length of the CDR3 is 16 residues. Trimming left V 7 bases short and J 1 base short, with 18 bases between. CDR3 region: CASTLRGGRGTDTQYF. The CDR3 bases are TGTGCCAGCACCCTCAGGGGCGGGAGAGGCACAGATACGCAGTATTTT.

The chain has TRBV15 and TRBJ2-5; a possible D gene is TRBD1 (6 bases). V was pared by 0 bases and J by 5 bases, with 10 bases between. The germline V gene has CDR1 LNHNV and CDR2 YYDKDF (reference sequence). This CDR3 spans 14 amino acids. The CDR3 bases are TGTGCCACCAGCAGAGAGATTAGGGGGGAGACCCAGTACTTC. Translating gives CATSREIRGETQYF.

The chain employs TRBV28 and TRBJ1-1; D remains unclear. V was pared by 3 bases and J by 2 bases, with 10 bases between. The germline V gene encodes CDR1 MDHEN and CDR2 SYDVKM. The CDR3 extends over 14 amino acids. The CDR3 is CASSFQVKNTEAFF. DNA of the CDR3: TGTGCCAGCAGTTTCCAGGTCAAAAACACTGAAGCTTTCTTT.

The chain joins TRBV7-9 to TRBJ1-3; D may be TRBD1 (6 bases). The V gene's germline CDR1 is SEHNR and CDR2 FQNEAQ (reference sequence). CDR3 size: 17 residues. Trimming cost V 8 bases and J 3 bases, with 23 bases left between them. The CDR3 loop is CASSNSEDSHLGNTIYF. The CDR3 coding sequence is TGTGCCAGCTCAAACAGTGAGGACAGCCACCTTGGAAACACCATATATTTT.

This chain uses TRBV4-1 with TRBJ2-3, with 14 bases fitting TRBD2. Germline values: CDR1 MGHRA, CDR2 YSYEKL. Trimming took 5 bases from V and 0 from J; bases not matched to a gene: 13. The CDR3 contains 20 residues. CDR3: CASSFRTSGGTRPSTDTQYF. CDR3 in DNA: TGCGCCAGCAGCTTTCGGACTAGCGGGGGGACGAGACCTAGCACAGATACGCAGTATTTT.

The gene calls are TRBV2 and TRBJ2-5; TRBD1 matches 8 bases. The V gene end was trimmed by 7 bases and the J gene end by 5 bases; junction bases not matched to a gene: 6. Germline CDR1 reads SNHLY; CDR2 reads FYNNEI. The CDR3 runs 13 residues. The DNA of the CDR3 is TGTGCCAGCAAATCAGGGGGCAGGGAGACCCAGTACTTC. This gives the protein CASKSGGRETQYF.

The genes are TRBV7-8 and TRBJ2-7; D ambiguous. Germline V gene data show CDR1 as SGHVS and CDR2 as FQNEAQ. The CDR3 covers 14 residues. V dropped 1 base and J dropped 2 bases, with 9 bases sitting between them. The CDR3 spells CASSLGVTTYEQYV. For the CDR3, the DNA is TGTGCCAGCAGCTTAGGAGTCACTACCTACGAGCAGTACGTC.

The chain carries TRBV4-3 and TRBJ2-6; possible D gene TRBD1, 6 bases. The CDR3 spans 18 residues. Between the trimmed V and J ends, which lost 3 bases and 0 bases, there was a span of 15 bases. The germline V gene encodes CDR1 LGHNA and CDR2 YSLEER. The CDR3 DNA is TGCGCCAGCAGCCAGCAAGGGGGATGGGGCTCTGGGGCCAACGTCCTGACTTTC. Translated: CASSQQGGWGSGANVLTF.

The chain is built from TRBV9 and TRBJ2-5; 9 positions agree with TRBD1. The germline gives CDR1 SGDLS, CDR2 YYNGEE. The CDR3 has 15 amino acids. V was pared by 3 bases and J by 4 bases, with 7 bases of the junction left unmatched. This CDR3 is CASSGWGDRVETQYF. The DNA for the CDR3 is TGTGCCAGCAGCGGATGGGGGGACAGGGTAGAGACCCAGTACTTC. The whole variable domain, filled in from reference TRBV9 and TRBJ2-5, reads DSGVTQTPKHLITATGQRVTLRCSPRSGDLSVYWYQQSLDQGLQFLIQYYNGEERAKGNILERFSAQQFPDLHSELNLSSLELGDSALYFCASSGWGDRVETQYFGPGTRLLVL.

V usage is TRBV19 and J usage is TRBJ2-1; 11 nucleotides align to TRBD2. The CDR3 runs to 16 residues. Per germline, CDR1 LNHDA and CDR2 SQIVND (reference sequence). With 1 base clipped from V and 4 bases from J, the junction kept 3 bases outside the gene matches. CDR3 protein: CASSIGLAGKYNEQFF. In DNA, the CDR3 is TGTGCCAGTAGTATAGGACTAGCGGGAAAATACAATGAGCAGTTCTTC.

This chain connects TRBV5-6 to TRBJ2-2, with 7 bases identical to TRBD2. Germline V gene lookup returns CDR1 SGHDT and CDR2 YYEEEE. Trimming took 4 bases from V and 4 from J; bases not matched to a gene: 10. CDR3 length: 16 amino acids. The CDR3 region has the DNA TGTGCCAGCAGCCCATTCGGGCTAGCGGTCACCGGGGAGCTGTTTTTT. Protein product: CASSPFGLAVTGELFF.

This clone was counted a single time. CDR3 residues: CASSQEARTDTQYF. DNA of the CDR3: TGCGCCAGCAGCCAAGAAGCTCGCACAGATACGCAGTATTTT. The V and J genes are TRBV4-3 and TRBJ2-3, with unresolved D. The CDR3 contains 14 residues. In germline, CDR1 is LGHNA, CDR2 YSLEER. The V end lost 0 bases, the J end lost 1 base, and 5 bases lay between the germline ends.

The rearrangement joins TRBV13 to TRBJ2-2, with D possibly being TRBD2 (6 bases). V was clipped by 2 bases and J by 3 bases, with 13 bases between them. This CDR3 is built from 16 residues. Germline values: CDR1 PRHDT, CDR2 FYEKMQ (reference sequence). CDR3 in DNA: TGTGCCAGCAGCTTAAGCCGGGGGTCGGACACCGGGGAGCTGTTTTTT. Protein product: CASSLSRGSDTGELFF.